These T cell receptor beta chains were read from a single sample in a study of post-analysis software for immune sequencing data. TCRdb re-analysed the PCR reads in MiXCR, keeping a single row per CDR3 protein. The profile shows 380,000 or so distinct CDR3 sequences, roughly 35% of them singletons. Specimen: blood. Receptor source: a girl aged 5-17 years with multiple sclerosis. Each CDR3 is given with its conserved first and last residue. D genes are given only for firm matches. Size is stated for part of the rows, as once, few or many counts, or as a class when the clone is expanded.

clone_size	v_call	j_call	d_call	cdr3_aa	cdr3_nt
.	TRBV6-6	TRBJ1-5	TRBD1	CASSLQGDIGQPQHF	TGTGCCAGCAGCCTACAGGGGGATATCGGTCAGCCCCAGCATTTT
.	TRBV5-1	TRBJ2-1	TRBD2	CASSLGTSGDSEQFF	TGCGCCAGCAGCTTGGGGACTAGCGGGGATAGTGAGCAGTTCTTC
few	TRBV5-1	TRBJ2-2	.	CASINRGTGELFF	TGCGCCAGCATTAACCGGGGGACCGGGGAGCTGTTTTTT
.	TRBV11-2	TRBJ1-1	.	CASSSPRGVGNTEAFF	TGTGCCAGCAGCTCCCCTAGGGGGGTAGGGAACACTGAAGCTTTCTTT
few	TRBV2	TRBJ2-3	TRBD2	CASSGAGGYTDTQYF	TGTGCCAGCAGCGGAGCGGGGGGCTACACAGATACGCAGTATTTT
.	TRBV5-1	TRBJ2-7	.	CASSTPGINEQYF	TGCGCCAGCAGTACCCCTGGGATCAACGAGCAGTACTTC
few	TRBV3-1	TRBJ2-7	TRBD1	CASSLTDRDEQYF	TGTGCCAGCAGCCTTACGGACAGGGACGAGCAGTACTTC
few	TRBV7-2	TRBJ2-1	TRBD2	CASTGTSGYNEQFF	TGTGCCAGCACCGGGACTAGCGGCTACAATGAGCAGTTCTTC
few	TRBV7-2	TRBJ2-7	TRBD2	CASSLVGGGKSYEQYF	TGTGCCAGCAGCTTAGTGGGCGGGGGAAAGTCCTACGAGCAGTACTTC
.	TRBV7-6	TRBJ1-5	TRBD1	CASSLAAGGVQPQHF	TGTGCCAGCAGCTTAGCGGCAGGGGGTGTACAGCCCCAGCATTTT
few	TRBV4-2	TRBJ2-7	.	CASSQEGGGPYEQYF	TGTGCCAGCAGCCAAGAAGGAGGGGGCCCCTACGAGCAGTACTTC
few	TRBV12-3/TRBV12-4	TRBJ2-1	TRBD1	CASRRDRGMEQFF	TGTGCCAGCAGACGGGACAGGGGTATGGAGCAGTTCTTC
.	TRBV7-6	TRBJ1-1	.	CASKPGPMNTEAFF	TGTGCCAGCAAGCCGGGGCCTATGAACACTGAAGCTTTCTTT
.	TRBV20-1	TRBJ2-1	.	CSAEGDEQFF	TGCAGTGCGGAGGGTGATGAGCAGTTCTTC
few	TRBV9	TRBJ1-2	.	CASSVAPGANYGYTF	TGTGCCAGCAGCGTAGCCCCAGGGGCGAACTATGGCTACACCTTC
.	TRBV7-9	TRBJ2-7	.	CASSTLPWRAGSYEQYF	TGTGCCAGCAGCACCCTACCGTGGCGGGCCGGCTCCTACGAGCAGTACTTC
few	TRBV6-6	TRBJ1-5	.	CASSYVASSNQPQHF	TGTGCCAGCAGTTACGTGGCATCTAGCAATCAGCCCCAGCATTTT
.	TRBV10-3	TRBJ2-1	TRBD2	CAISAGTSVLGNEQFF	TGTGCCATCAGCGCCGGGACTAGCGTACTTGGGAATGAGCAGTTCTTC
.	TRBV9	TRBJ1-2	.	CASSYDSKGGYTF	TGTGCCAGCAGCTATGACAGTAAAGGGGGCTACACCTTC
few	TRBV6-5	TRBJ1-5	TRBD1	CASSPGRDRGQPQHF	TGTGCCAGCAGCCCCGGCAGGGACAGGGGTCAGCCCCAGCATTTT
few	TRBV28	TRBJ1-1	TRBD1	CASSSWDSYTEAFF	TGTGCCAGCAGTTCCTGGGACAGCTACACTGAAGCTTTCTTT
few	TRBV28	TRBJ1-2	.	CASSRRQAFYGYTF	TGTGCCAGCAGTCGTAGGCAGGCCTTCTATGGCTACACCTTC
.	TRBV29-1	TRBJ2-7	.	CSVSGLNNEQYF	TGCAGCGTTTCGGGCCTCAATAACGAGCAGTACTTC
.	TRBV7-9	TRBJ1-1	.	CASTVVHGAFF	TGTGCCAGCACCGTGGTACACGGAGCTTTCTTT
few	TRBV6-2/TRBV6-3	TRBJ1-2	.	CASTAPARERGYTF	TGTGCCAGCACAGCTCCGGCCAGGGAGCGTGGCTACACCTTC
few	TRBV12-3/TRBV12-4	TRBJ2-7	.	CASSFGQTHGEQYF	TGTGCCAGCAGTTTTGGGCAGACCCATGGCGAGCAGTACTTC
.	TRBV6-5	TRBJ1-6	.	CASRRERGSPLHF	TGTGCCAGCCGGCGGGAACGCGGGTCACCCCTCCACTTT
few	TRBV5-1	TRBJ2-3	.	CASSLGNRDPSTDTQYF	TGCGCCAGCAGCTTGGGGAACCGGGACCCAAGCACAGATACGCAGTATTTT
.	TRBV5-1	TRBJ2-7	.	CASSRQTGPYEQYF	TGCGCCAGCAGCCGACAGACAGGACCCTACGAGCAGTACTTC
.	TRBV4-3	TRBJ2-5	TRBD2	CASSQALAARMETQYF	TGCGCCAGCAGCCAAGCCCTAGCGGCCCGTATGGAGACCCAGTACTTC
.	TRBV27	TRBJ1-6	.	CASSLSWTDNSPLHF	TGTGCCAGCAGTTTATCGTGGACAGATAATTCACCCCTCCACTTT
once	TRBV7-8	TRBJ2-4	.	CASGTNMPGSKNIQYF	TGTGCCAGCGGCACCAACATGCCAGGGTCGAAAAACATTCAGTACTTC
.	TRBV2	TRBJ2-5	.	CASSDGRGEETQYF	TGTGCCAGCAGTGACGGCAGGGGTGAAGAGACCCAGTACTTC
few	TRBV5-1	TRBJ2-1	TRBD2	CASSPPTGGGSDEQFF	TGCGCCAGCAGCCCACCTACGGGCGGGGGAAGTGATGAGCAGTTCTTC
.	TRBV20-1	TRBJ1-4	.	CSARGANRDEKLFF	TGCAGTGCCCGAGGGGCTAACAGGGATGAAAAACTGTTTTTT
.	TRBV3-1	TRBJ2-7	.	CASSQGGAEEQYF	TGTGCCAGCAGCCAAGGCGGAGCGGAGGAGCAGTACTTC
.	TRBV12-3/TRBV12-4	TRBJ2-5	TRBD2	CASSPPLAEETQYF	TGTGCCAGCAGTCCCCCACTAGCGGAAGAGACCCAGTACTTC
.	TRBV5-1	TRBJ1-4	TRBD1	CASSIPGGTNEKLFF	TGCGCCAGCAGCATCCCAGGGGGGACTAATGAAAAACTGTTTTTT
.	TRBV28	TRBJ1-6	.	CASSLPAGDSPLHF	TGTGCCAGCAGTCTCCCGGCGGGGGATTCACCCCTCCACTTT
many	TRBV20-1	TRBJ1-1	.	CSAPDAPEAFF	TGCAGTGCTCCGGACGCCCCTGAAGCTTTCTTT
.	TRBV20-1	TRBJ2-4	.	CSVERRNIQYF	TGCAGTGTCGAGAGAAGAAACATTCAGTACTTC
few	TRBV5-6	TRBJ1-1	.	CASSFWGRTEAFF	TGTGCCAGCAGCTTTTGGGGACGGACTGAAGCTTTCTTT
.	TRBV3-1	TRBJ1-2	.	CASSQGITGTHGYTF	TGTGCCAGCAGCCAAGGAATCACCGGGACTCATGGCTACACCTTC
.	TRBV4-3	TRBJ1-2	.	CASSQDSYGGYGYTF	TGCGCCAGCAGCCAAGATTCTTACGGGGGCTATGGCTACACCTTC
.	TRBV7-2	TRBJ1-4	TRBD1	CASSSRDREYEKLFF	TGTGCCAGCAGCTCGAGGGACAGGGAGTATGAAAAACTGTTTTTT
.	TRBV25-1	TRBJ2-5	.	CASSESLLQETQYF	TGTGCCAGCAGTGAGTCATTGCTCCAAGAGACCCAGTACTTC
.	TRBV5-4	TRBJ1-1	TRBD1	CASSFGQGAMNTEAFF	TGTGCCAGCAGCTTCGGGCAGGGGGCCATGAACACTGAAGCTTTCTTT